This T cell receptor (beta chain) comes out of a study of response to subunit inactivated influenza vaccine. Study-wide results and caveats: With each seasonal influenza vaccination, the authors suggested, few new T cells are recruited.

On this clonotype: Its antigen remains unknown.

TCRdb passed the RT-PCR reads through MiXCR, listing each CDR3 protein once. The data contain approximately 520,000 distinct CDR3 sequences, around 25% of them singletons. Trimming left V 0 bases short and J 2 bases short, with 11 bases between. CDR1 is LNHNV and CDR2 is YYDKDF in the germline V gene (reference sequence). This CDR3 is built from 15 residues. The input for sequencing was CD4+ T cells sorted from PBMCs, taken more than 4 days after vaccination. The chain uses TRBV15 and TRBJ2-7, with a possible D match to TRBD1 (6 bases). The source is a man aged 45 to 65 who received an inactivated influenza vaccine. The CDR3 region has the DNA TGTGCCACCAGCAGAGAAAGGGGGACCCCCTACGAGCAGTACTTC. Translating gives CATSRERGTPYEQYF. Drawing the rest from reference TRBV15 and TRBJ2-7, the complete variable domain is DAMVIQNPRYQVTQFGKPVTLSCSQTLNHNVMYWYQQKSSQAPKLLFHYYDKDFNNEADTPDNFQSRRPNTSFCFLDIRSPGLGDTAMYLCATSRERGTPYEQYFGPGTRLTVT.